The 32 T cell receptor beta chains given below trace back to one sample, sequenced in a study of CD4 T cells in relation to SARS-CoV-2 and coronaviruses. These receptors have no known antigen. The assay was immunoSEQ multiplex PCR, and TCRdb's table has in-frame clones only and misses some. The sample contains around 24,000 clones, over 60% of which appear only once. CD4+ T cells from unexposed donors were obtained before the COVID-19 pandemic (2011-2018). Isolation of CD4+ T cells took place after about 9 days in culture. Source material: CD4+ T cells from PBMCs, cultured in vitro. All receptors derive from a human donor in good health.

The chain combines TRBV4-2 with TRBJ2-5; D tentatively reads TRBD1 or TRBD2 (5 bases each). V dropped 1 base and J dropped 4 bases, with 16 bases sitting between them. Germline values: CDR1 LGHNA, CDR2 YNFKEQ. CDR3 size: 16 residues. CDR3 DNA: TGTGCCAGCAGCCAAGGAGCCGGGGCCTCCTTAGAGACCCAGTACTTC. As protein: CASSQGAGASLETQYF.

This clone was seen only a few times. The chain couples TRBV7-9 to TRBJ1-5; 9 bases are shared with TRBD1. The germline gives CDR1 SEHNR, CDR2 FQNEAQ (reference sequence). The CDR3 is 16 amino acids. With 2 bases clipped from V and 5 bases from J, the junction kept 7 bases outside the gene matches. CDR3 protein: CASSLIGGQGDQPQHF. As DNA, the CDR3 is TGTGCCAGCAGCTTAATAGGGGGACAGGGCGATCAGCCCCAGCATTTT.

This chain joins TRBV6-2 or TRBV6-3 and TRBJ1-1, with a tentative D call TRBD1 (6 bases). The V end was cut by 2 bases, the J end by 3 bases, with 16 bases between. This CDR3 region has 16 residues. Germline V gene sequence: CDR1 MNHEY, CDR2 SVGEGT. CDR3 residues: CASSYPRRQVDTEAFF. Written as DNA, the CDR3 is TGTGCCAGCAGTTACCCCCGAAGACAGGTCGACACTGAAGCTTTCTTT.

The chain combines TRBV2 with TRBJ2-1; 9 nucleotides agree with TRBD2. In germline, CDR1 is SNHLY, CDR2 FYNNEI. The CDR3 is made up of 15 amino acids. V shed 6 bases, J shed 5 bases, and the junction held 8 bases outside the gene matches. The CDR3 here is CASRETSGSDNEQFF. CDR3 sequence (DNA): TGTGCCAGCAGGGAAACTAGCGGGTCAGACAATGAGCAGTTCTTC.

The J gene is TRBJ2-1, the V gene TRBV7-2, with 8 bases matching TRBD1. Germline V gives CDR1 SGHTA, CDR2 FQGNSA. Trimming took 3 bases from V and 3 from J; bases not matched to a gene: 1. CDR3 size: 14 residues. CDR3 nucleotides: TGTGCCAGCAGCTTCGGACAGGGCTACAATGAGCAGTTCTTC. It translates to CASSFGQGYNEQFF. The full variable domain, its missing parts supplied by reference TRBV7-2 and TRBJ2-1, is GAGVSQSPSNKVTEKGKDVELRCDPISGHTALYWYRQSLGQGLEFLIYFQGNSAPDKSGLPSDRFSAERTGGSVSTLTIQRTQQEDSAVYLCASSFGQGYNEQFFGPGTRLTVL.

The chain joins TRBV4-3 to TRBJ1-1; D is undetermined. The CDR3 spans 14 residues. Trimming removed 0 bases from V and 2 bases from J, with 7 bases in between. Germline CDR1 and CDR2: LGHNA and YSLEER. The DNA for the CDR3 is TGCGCCAGCAGCCAAGACGCAGTTAACACTGAAGCTTTCTTT. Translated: CASSQDAVNTEAFF.

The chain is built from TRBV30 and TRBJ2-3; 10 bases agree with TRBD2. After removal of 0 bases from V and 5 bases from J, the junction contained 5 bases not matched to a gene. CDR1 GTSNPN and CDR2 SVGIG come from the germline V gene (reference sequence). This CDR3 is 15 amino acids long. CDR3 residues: CAWSVLAGREDTQYF. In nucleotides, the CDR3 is TGTGCCTGGAGTGTACTAGCGGGACGAGAAGATACGCAGTATTTT. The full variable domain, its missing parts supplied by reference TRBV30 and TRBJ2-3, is SQTIHQWPATLVQPVGSPLSLECTVEGTSNPNLYWYRQAAGRGLQLLFYSVGIGQISSEVPQNLSASRPQDRQFILSSKKLLLSDSGFYLCAWSVLAGREDTQYFGPGTRLTVL.

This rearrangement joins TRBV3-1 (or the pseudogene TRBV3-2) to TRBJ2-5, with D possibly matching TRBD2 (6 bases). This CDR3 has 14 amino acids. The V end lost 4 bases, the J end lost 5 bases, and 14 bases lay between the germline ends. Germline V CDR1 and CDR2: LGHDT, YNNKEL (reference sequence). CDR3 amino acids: CASSRSGGGETQYF. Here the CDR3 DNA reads TGTGCCAGCAGCCGGTCCGGGGGTGGTGAGACCCAGTACTTC.

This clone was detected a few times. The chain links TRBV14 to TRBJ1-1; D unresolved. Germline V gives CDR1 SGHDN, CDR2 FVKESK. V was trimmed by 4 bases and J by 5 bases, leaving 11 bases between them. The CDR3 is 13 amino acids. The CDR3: CASSLQGSTEAFF. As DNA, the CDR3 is TGTGCCAGCAGCCTACAAGGATCGACTGAAGCTTTCTTT.

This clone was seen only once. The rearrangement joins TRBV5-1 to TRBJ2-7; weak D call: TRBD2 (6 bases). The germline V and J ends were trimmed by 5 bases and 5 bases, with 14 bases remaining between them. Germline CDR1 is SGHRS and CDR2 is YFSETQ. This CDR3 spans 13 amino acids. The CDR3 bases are TGCGCCAGCAGACGGGACTTCCGGGACGAGCAGTACTTC. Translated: CASRRDFRDEQYF.

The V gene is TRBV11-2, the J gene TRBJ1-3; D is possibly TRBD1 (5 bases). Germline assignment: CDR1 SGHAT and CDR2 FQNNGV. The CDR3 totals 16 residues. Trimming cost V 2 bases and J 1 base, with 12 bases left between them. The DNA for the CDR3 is TGTGCCAGCAGCTTAACCGGTTGGGGGTCTGGAAACACCATATATTTT. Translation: CASSLTGWGSGNTIYF.

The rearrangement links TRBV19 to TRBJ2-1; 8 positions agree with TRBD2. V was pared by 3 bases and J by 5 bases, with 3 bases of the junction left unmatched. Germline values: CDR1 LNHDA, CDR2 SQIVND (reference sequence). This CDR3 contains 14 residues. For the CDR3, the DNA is TGTGCCAGTAGTATTACAGCGGGGGACAATGAGCAGTTCTTC. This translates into CASSITAGDNEQFF. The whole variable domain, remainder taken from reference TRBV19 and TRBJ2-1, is DGGITQSPKYLFRKEGQNVTLSCEQNLNHDAMYWYRQDPGQGLRLIYYSQIVNDFQKGDIAEGYSVSREKKESFPLTVTSAQKNPTAFYLCASSITAGDNEQFFGPGTRLTVL.

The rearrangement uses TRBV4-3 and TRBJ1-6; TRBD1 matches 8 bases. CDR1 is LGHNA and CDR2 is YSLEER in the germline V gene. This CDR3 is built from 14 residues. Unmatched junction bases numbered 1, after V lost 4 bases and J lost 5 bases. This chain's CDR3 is CASSPGQDNSPLHF. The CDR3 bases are TGCGCCAGCAGCCCGGGACAGGATAATTCACCCCTCCACTTT.

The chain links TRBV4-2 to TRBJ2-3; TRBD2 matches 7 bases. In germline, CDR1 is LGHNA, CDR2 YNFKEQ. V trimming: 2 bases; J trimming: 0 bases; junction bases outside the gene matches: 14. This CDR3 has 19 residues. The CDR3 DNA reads TGTGCCAGCAGCCAACTCAACTTGCTAGCGGACTCTAGCACAGATACGCAGTATTTT. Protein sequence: CASSQLNLLADSSTDTQYF.

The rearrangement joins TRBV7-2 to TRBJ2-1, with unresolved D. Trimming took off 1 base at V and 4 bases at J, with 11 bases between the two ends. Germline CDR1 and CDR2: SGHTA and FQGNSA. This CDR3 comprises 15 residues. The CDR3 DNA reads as TGTGCCAGCAGCTTAGATAGGGCCAGATACAATGAGCAGTTCTTC. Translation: CASSLDRARYNEQFF.

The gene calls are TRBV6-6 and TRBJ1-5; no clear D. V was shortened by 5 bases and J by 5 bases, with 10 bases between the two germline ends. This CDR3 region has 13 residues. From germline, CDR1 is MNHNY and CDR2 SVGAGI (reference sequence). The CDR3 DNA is TGTGCCAGCAGTAGGACGTGGGATCAGCCCCAGCATTTT. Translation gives CASSRTWDQPQHF.

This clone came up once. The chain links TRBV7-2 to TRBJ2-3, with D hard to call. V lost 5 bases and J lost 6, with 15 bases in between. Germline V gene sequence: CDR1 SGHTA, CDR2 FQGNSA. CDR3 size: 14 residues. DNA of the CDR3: TGTGCCAGCAGCCTCGACGGAAGATGGGATACGCAGTATTTT. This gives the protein CASSLDGRWDTQYF.

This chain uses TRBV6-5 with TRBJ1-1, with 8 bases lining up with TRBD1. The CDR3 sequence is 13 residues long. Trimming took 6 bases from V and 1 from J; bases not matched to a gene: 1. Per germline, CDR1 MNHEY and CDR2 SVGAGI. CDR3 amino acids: CASRGQANTEAFF. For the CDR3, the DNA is TGTGCCAGCAGGGGACAGGCGAACACTGAAGCTTTCTTT.

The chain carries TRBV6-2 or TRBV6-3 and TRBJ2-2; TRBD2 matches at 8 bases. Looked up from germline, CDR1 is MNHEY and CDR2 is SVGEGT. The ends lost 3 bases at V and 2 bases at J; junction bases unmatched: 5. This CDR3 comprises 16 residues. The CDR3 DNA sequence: TGTGCCAGCAGTTATGCGGGACTAGGAAACACCGGGGAGCTGTTTTTT. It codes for CASSYAGLGNTGELFF.

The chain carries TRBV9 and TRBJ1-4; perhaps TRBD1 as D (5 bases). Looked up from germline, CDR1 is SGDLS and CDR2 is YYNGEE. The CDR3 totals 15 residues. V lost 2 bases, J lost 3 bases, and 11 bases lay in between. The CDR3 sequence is CASSVSGTANEKLFF. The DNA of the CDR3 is TGTGCCAGCAGCGTCTCAGGGACGGCTAATGAAAAACTGTTTTTT.

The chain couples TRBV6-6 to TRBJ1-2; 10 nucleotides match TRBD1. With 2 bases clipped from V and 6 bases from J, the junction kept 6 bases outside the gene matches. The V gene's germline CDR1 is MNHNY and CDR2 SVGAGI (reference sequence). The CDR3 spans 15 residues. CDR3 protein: CASSYPGQGSDGYTF. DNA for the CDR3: TGTGCCAGCAGTTACCCGGGACAGGGGTCCGATGGCTACACCTTC.

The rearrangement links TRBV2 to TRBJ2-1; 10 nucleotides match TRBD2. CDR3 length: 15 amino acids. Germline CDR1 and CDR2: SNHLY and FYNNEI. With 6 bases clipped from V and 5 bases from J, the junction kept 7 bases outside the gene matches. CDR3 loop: CASRLAGTSDNEQFF. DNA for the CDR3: TGTGCCAGCAGACTAGCGGGAACGTCGGACAATGAGCAGTTCTTC.

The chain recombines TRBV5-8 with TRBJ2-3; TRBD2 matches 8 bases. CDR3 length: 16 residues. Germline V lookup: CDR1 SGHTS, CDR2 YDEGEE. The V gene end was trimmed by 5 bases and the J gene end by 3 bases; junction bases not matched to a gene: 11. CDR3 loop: CASSLVGGAGTDTQYF. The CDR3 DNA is TGTGCCAGCAGTCTGGTCGGGGGGGCCGGGACAGATACGCAGTATTTT.

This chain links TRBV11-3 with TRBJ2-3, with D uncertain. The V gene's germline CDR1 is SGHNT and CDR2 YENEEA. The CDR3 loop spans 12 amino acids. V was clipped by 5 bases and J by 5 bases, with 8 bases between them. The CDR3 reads CASSLNGDTQYF. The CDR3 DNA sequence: TGTGCCAGCAGCCTAAACGGAGATACGCAGTATTTT. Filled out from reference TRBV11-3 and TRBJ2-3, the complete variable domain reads EAGVVQSPRYKIIEKKQPVAFWCNPISGHNTLYWYLQNLGQGPELLIRYENEEAVDDSQLPKDRFSAERLKGVDSTLKIQPAELGDSAVYLCASSLNGDTQYFGPGTRLTVL.

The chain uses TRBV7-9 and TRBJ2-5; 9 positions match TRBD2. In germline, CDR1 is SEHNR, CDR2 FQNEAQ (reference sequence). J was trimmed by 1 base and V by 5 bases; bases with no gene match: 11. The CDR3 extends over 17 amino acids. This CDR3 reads CASSANPSGNGQETQYF. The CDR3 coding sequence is TGTGCCAGCAGCGCGAACCCTAGCGGGAATGGCCAAGAGACCCAGTACTTC.

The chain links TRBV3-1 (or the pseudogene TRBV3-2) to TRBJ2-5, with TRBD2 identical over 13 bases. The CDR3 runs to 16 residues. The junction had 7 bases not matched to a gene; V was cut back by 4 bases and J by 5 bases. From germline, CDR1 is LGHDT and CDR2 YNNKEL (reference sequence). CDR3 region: CASSPGLAGTVETQYF. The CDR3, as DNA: TGTGCCAGCAGCCCGGGACTAGCGGGGACTGTGGAGACCCAGTACTTC.

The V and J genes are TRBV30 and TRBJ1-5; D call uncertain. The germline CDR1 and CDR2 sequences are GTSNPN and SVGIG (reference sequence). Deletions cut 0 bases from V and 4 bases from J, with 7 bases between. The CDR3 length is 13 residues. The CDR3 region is CAWSVQQNQPQHF. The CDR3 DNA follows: TGTGCCTGGAGTGTACAACAGAATCAGCCCCAGCATTTT.

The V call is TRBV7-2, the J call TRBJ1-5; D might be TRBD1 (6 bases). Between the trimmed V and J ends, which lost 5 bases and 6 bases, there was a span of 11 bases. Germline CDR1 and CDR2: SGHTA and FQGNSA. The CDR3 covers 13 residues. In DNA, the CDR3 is TGTGCCAGCAGCACACAGGGACGTCAGCCCCAGCATTTT. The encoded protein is CASSTQGRQPQHF.

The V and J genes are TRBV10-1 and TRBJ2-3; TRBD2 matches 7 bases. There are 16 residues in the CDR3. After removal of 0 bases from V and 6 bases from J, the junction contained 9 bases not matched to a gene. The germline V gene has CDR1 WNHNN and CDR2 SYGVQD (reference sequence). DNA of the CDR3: TGCGCCAGCAGTGAGTCCCGGGACTACCCCCGTGATACGCAGTATTTT. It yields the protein CASSESRDYPRDTQYF.

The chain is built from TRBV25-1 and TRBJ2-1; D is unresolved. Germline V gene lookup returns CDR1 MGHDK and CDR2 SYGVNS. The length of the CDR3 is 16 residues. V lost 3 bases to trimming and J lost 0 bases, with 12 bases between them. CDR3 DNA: TGTGCCAGCAGTGAGCCGACTTCCAACTCCTACAATGAGCAGTTCTTC. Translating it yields CASSEPTSNSYNEQFF. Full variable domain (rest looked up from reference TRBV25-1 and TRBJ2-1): EADIYQTPRYLVIGTGKKITLECSQTMGHDKMYWYQQDPGMELHLIHYSYGVNSTEKGDLSSESTVSRIRTEHFPLTLESARPSHTSQYLCASSEPTSNSYNEQFFGPGTRLTVL.

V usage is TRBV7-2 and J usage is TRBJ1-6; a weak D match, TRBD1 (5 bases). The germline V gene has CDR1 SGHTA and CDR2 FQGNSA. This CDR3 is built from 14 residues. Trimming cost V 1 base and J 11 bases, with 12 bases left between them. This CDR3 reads CASSLGDGVTPLHF. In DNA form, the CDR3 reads TGTGCCAGCAGCTTAGGGGACGGGGTAACACCCCTCCACTTT.

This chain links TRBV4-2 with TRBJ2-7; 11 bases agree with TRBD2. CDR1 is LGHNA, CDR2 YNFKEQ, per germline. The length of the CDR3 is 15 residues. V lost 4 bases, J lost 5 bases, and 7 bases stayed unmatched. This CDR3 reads CASSPLLAGENEQYF. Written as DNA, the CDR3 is TGTGCCAGCAGCCCTCTACTAGCGGGAGAGAACGAGCAGTACTTC.